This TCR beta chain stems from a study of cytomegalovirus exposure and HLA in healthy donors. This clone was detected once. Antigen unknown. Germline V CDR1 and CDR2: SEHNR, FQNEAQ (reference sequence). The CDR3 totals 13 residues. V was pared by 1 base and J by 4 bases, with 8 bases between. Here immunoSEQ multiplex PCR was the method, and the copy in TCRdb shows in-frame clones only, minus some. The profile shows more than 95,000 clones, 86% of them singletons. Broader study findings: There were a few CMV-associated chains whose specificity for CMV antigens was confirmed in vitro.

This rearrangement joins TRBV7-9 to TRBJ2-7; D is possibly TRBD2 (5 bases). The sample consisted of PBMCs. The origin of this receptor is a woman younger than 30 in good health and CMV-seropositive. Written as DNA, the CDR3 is TGTGCCAGCAGCTTAGTACTAGAATACGAGCAGTACTTC. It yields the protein CASSLVLEYEQYF.